This T cell receptor (beta chain) was retrieved from a study of shared clonotypes between healthy human individuals. For the study at large: The composition of the donors was a couple of women and three men aged 18 to 49. There were three CD4 naive, three CD4 memory, two CD8 naive and one CD8 memory plates per donor.

This CDR3 has 16 residues. V lost 4 bases to trimming and J lost 4 bases, with 17 bases between them. Germline V gives CDR1 MNHNS, CDR2 SASEGT. Measured with immunoSEQ multiplex PCR; TCRdb has only the in-frame clones, and not every one. The sample has 2 million to 2.5 million clones; approximately 94% are singletons. Terminally differentiated effector memory CD45RA+ cells were left out of the naive CD8 fraction, which was CD45RO-negative and positively selected for CCR7. The chain carries TRBV6-1 and TRBJ1-5, with D uncertain. The sequencing sample was made of naive CD8+ T cells from PBMCs. This clonotype was sampled from a man younger than 30 in good health. Some clones in this sample may be carry-over from other donors' samples. The CDR3 reads CASSALDKSRNQPQHF. Here the CDR3 DNA reads TGTGCCAGCAGTGCCCTAGACAAGTCAAGAAATCAGCCCCAGCATTTT.